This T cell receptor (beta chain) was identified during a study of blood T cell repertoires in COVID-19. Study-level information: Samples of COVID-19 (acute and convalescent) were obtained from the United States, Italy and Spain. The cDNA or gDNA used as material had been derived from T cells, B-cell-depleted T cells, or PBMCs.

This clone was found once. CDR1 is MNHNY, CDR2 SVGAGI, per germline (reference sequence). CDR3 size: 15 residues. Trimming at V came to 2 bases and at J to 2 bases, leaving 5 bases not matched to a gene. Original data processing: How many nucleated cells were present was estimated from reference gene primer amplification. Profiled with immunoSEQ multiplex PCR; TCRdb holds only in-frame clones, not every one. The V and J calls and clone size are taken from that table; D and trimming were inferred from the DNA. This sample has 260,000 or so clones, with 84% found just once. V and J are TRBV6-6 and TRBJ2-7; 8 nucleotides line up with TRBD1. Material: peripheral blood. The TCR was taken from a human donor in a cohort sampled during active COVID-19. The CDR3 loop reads CASSYPKGQAYEQYF. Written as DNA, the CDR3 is TGTGCCAGCAGTTACCCTAAGGGACAGGCCTACGAGCAGTACTTC.